Listed below are T cell receptor beta chains from one sample, sequenced in a study of OX40 agonist ivuxolimab in advanced cancers. The table came from immunoSEQ multiplex PCR; TCRdb's copy has only in-frame clones and leaves some out. The repertoire holds 73,000 or so clones, approximately 79% seen once, with approximately 2.6% in the top ten. The sample here was CD4+ or CD8+ T cells sorted from blood, taken in a trial of the OX40 agonist ivuxolimab. The receptors here all came from an adult with an advanced solid tumor such as melanoma, head and neck, liver or kidney cancer. CDR3s include the opening cysteine and the closing phenylalanine or tryptophan. The D gene is left open where the match is weak. Clone size is stated in some rows and not others, as once, few, many or a class when expanded.

TRBV2	NA	TRBJ1-1	NA	CASSVQTAQMNTEAFF	TGTGCCAGCAGTGTTCAGACAGCCCAAATGAACACTGAAGCTTTCTTT
TRBV29-1	NA	TRBJ1-1	NA	CSVSDRKNTEAFF	TGCAGCGTTTCCGACAGAAAGAACACTGAAGCTTTCTTT
TRBV7-2	NA	TRBJ1-1	once	CASRTQGSLVEAFF	TGTGCCAGCAGGACCCAGGGCTCTCTCGTTGAAGCTTTCTTT
TRBV29-1	NA	TRBJ2-5	NA	CSATQGAGQETQYF	TGCAGCGCGACCCAGGGAGCGGGCCAAGAGACCCAGTACTTC
TRBV11-1	NA	TRBJ2-3	NA	CASSSNRISTDTQYF	TGTGCCAGCAGCTCAAACAGGATTAGCACAGATACGCAGTATTTT
TRBV18	NA	TRBJ2-2	NA	CASSPNTGELFF	TGTGCCAGCTCACCGAACACCGGGGAGCTGTTTTTT
TRBV11-1	TRBD1	TRBJ2-7	NA	CASSPPGQGGEQYF	TGTGCCAGCAGCCCCCCCGGACAGGGGGGCGAGCAGTACTTC
TRBV27	NA	TRBJ2-1	NA	CASSFTGGAYNEQFF	TGTGCCAGCAGTTTTACAGGGGGGGCCTACAATGAGCAGTTCTTC
TRBV5-1	NA	TRBJ1-1	NA	CASSLEGGYGTEAFF	TGCGCCAGCAGCTTAGAAGGAGGGTACGGCACTGAAGCTTTCTTT
TRBV7-8	NA	TRBJ2-4	NA	CASSLQGIVLYF	TGTGCCAGCAGCTTACAGGGAATAGTCCTTTACTTC
TRBV11-3	NA	TRBJ2-1	NA	CASSLKGTEQFF	TGTGCCAGCAGCTTAAAGGGGACAGAGCAGTTCTTC
TRBV19	NA	TRBJ1-2	NA	CASTPRESYGYTF	TGTGCCAGTACCCCTAGAGAAAGCTATGGCTACACCTTC
TRBV11-2	NA	TRBJ1-1	NA	CASSSQTNTEAFF	TGTGCCAGCAGTTCACAGACGAACACTGAAGCTTTCTTT
TRBV19	TRBD1	TRBJ1-4	NA	CASSLGTGNEKLFF	TGTGCCAGTAGTCTTGGGACAGGGAATGAAAAACTGTTTTTT
TRBV18	NA	TRBJ1-2	NA	CASSPDDQDGYTF	TGTGCCAGCTCACCAGATGATCAAGATGGCTACACCTTC
TRBV9	NA	TRBJ1-6	NA	CASSTSGNNSPLHF	TGTGCCAGCAGCACGTCGGGAAATAATTCACCCCTCCACTTT
TRBV21-1	NA	TRBJ2-7	NA	CATSGGPDRGHEQYF	TGTGCCACCTCCGGAGGTCCGGACAGGGGCCACGAGCAGTACTTC
TRBV7-3	NA	TRBJ2-5	NA	CAEDVEETQYF	TGTGCGGAGGACGTGGAAGAGACCCAGTACTTC
TRBV5-1	NA	TRBJ1-3	NA	CASIVPFSGNTIYF	TGCGCCAGCATAGTACCCTTCTCTGGAAACACCATATATTTT
TRBV18	TRBD1	TRBJ1-2	NA	CASSPLNPGQQLLNYGYTF	TGTGCCAGCTCACCACTTAACCCGGGACAGCAACTTCTTAACTATGGCTACACCTTC
TRBV7-9	NA	TRBJ1-1	NA	CASSLSWASSEAFF	TGTGCCAGCAGCTTATCCTGGGCTTCTTCTGAAGCTTTCTTT
TRBV5-6	NA	TRBJ2-2	NA	CASSWRVYSGELFF	TGTGCCAGCAGCTGGCGGGTCTATTCCGGGGAGCTGTTTTTT
TRBV7-9	NA	TRBJ1-1	NA	CASSLGPGTNTEAFF	TGTGCCAGCAGCTTAGGGCCGGGAACGAACACTGAAGCTTTCTTT
TRBV14	NA	TRBJ1-1	NA	CASSQPTGKYPEAFF	TGTGCCAGCAGCCAGCCGACAGGAAAATACCCTGAAGCTTTCTTT
TRBV7-9	NA	TRBJ2-2	NA	CASSPVTANTGELFF	TGTGCCAGCAGCCCGGTGACAGCGAACACCGGGGAGCTGTTTTTT
TRBV7-2	NA	TRBJ1-3	NA	CASSSGPNSGNTIYF	TGTGCCAGCAGCTCAGGACCTAACTCTGGAAACACCATATATTTT
TRBV6-5	NA	TRBJ2-6	NA	CASTRKSGANVLTF	TGTGCCAGCACCCGGAAGTCGGGGGCCAACGTCCTGACTTTC
TRBV10-1	NA	TRBJ2-7	NA	CASQFQGRSAVFSYEQYF	TGCGCCAGCCAATTTCAGGGGCGGAGCGCCGTGTTCTCCTACGAGCAGTACTTC
TRBV11-3	NA	TRBJ1-6	NA	CASSSLRNSPLHF	TGTGCCAGCAGCTCACTACGGAATTCACCCCTCCACTTT
TRBV7-8	TRBD1	TRBJ1-4	NA	CASRKGQGFGEKLFF	TGTGCCAGCAGGAAAGGACAGGGGTTCGGCGAAAAACTGTTTTTT
TRBV29-1	TRBD1	TRBJ1-1	NA	CSVQGQENTEAFF	TGCAGCGTTCAAGGACAGGAGAACACTGAAGCTTTCTTT
TRBV4-3	NA	TRBJ1-6	few	CASSQDLFNSPLHF	TGCGCCAGCAGCCAAGATTTATTTAATTCACCCCTCCACTTT
TRBV2	NA	TRBJ2-1	few	CASSDLLGVLREQFF	TGTGCCAGCAGTGATTTACTAGGGGTCTTAAGAGAGCAGTTCTTC
TRBV30	NA	TRBJ1-5	NA	CAWSRSVENQPQHF	TGTGCCTGGAGCCGATCCGTGGAGAATCAGCCCCAGCATTTT
TRBV7-3	TRBD2	TRBJ2-1	NA	CASSLGTSGYNEQFF	TGTGCCAGCAGCTTAGGGACTAGCGGCTACAATGAGCAGTTCTTC
TRBV4-3	NA	TRBJ1-5	NA	CASSQEKPSGPQHF	TGCGCCAGCAGCCAAGAAAAGCCTTCTGGGCCCCAGCATTTT
TRBV27	NA	TRBJ1-2	NA	CASSAGTAASRGYTF	TGTGCCAGCAGTGCGGGGACGGCCGCCAGTAGGGGCTACACCTTC
TRBV30	NA	TRBJ2-3	NA	CAWSVRFTDTQYF	TGTGCCTGGAGTGTACGTTTCACAGATACGCAGTATTTT
TRBV5-1	TRBD2	TRBJ2-5	few	CASVILAGGNSQETQYF	TGCGCCAGCGTTATACTAGCGGGGGGGAATAGCCAAGAGACCCAGTACTTC
TRBV19	NA	TRBJ2-1	NA	CASRPTGYNEQFF	TGTGCCAGTAGGCCTACCGGTTACAATGAGCAGTTCTTC
TRBV7-2	NA	TRBJ1-2	NA	CASSPNRDHGYTF	TGTGCCAGCAGCCCAAACAGGGATCATGGCTACACCTTC
TRBV30	NA	TRBJ1-1	few	CAWSPINTEAFF	TGTGCCTGGAGTCCTATAAACACTGAAGCTTTCTTT
TRBV11-2	NA	TRBJ2-7	NA	CASSLVRGLYEQYF	TGTGCCAGCAGCTTAGTGCGGGGCCTCTACGAGCAGTACTTC
TRBV5-4	NA	TRBJ1-6	NA	CASSVTGAFNSPLHF	TGTGCCAGCAGCGTAACGGGGGCATTCAATTCACCCCTCCACTTT
TRBV12-5	TRBD1	TRBJ1-3	NA	CASGLAFSDRGFPGNTIYF	TGTGCTAGTGGTTTGGCCTTCTCGGACAGGGGTTTTCCTGGAAACACCATATATTTT
TRBV5-4	TRBD1	TRBJ2-7	NA	CASSGPGQGYEQYF	TGTGCCAGCAGCGGACCGGGACAGGGCTACGAGCAGTACTTC
TRBV4-2	TRBD1	TRBJ1-2	NA	CASSQPGQGDGYTF	TGTGCCAGCAGCCAACCAGGACAGGGCGATGGCTACACCTTC
TRBV11-2	NA	TRBJ1-1	NA	CASSPGRGGEAFF	TGTGCCAGCAGCCCCGGGCGTGGAGGTGAAGCTTTCTTT
TRBV5-6	NA	TRBJ2-5	NA	CASTTGLVQETQYF	TGTGCCAGCACCACGGGACTCGTCCAGGAGACCCAGTACTTC
TRBV6-5	NA	TRBJ2-6	NA	CASEPFGANVLTF	TGTGCCAGCGAACCTTTTGGGGCCAACGTCCTGACTTTC
TRBV19	TRBD1	TRBJ1-5	NA	CASSKPGGNGNQPQHF	TGTGCCAGTAGTAAGCCAGGGGGTAACGGCAATCAGCCCCAGCATTTT
TRBV6-1	NA	TRBJ2-7	NA	CASSDRPRYEQYF	TGTGCCAGCAGCGACAGACCTAGGTACGAGCAGTACTTC
TRBV30	NA	TRBJ1-1	NA	CAWSSGPMNTEAFF	TGTGCCTGGAGTTCAGGACCGATGAACACTGAAGCTTTCTTT